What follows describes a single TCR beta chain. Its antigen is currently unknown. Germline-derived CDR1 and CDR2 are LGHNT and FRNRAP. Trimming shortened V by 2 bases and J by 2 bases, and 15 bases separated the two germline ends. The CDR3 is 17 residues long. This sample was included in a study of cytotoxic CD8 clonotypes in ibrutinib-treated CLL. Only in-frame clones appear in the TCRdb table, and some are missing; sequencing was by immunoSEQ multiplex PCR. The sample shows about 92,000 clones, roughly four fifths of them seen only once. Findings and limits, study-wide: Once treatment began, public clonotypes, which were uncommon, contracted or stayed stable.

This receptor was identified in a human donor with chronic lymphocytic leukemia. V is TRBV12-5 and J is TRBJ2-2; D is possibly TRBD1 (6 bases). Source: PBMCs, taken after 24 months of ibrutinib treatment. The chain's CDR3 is CASGLTTGHLNTGELFF. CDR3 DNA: TGTGCTAGTGGTTTGACGACGGGACACCTCAACACCGGGGAGCTGTTTTTT.